Below, 17 T cell receptor beta chains from the same sample are listed, as sequenced in a study of blood T cell repertoires in COVID-19. Using immunoSEQ multiplex PCR, the repertoire was profiled, and TCRdb retains in-frame clones only, with some absent. The table includes about 270,000 clones, about 89% detected once. Sequenced sample: PBMCs or T cells enriched from blood (not recorded which). Receptors were obtained from a woman between 18 and 29 years old who had recovered from COVID-19.

The rearrangement uses TRBV11-2 and TRBJ2-7; perhaps TRBD2 as D (6 bases). Germline assignment: CDR1 SGHAT and CDR2 FQNNGV. V was cut by 5 bases and J by 7 bases, with 24 bases left in between. The CDR3 runs to 16 residues. The CDR3 loop is CASSDRLGTGLEEQYF. In DNA, the CDR3 is TGTGCCAGCAGCGACCGGCTAGGGACGGGACTGGAAGAGCAGTACTTC.

The chain has TRBV1 and TRBJ2-1; the D call TRBD2 from the table was never checked on the DNA. TRBV1 represents a pseudogene. The CDR3 length is 18 residues. In DNA form, the CDR3 reads TGCACCAGCAGCCAAGGGACTAGCGGGATGATCAAAAACAATGAGCAGTTCTTC. Translating it yields CTSSQGTSGMIKNNEQFF.

The gene calls are TRBV3-1 (or the pseudogene TRBV3-2) and TRBJ2-6; 9 nucleotides line up with TRBD1. Germline V gene sequence: CDR1 LGHDT, CDR2 YNNKEL (reference sequence). The CDR3 has 17 amino acids. V lost 4 bases to trimming and J lost 3 bases; unmatched junction nucleotides: 7. CDR3: CASSPRTGGDGANVLTF. The DNA of the CDR3 is TGTGCCAGCAGCCCACGCACAGGGGGCGATGGGGCCAACGTCCTGACTTTC.

DNA of the CDR3: TGTGCCAGCAGCACAACAGGGTACCACGAGCAGTACTTC. Protein product: CASSTTGYHEQYF. This rearrangement joins TRBV7-9 to TRBJ2-7; D possibly corresponds to TRBD1 (6 bases). From germline, CDR1 is SEHNR and CDR2 FQNEAQ (reference sequence). The CDR3 covers 13 residues. Between the trimmed V and J ends, which lost 5 bases and 5 bases, there was a span of 13 bases.

In this sample, this clone turned up once. This chain uses TRBV4-1 with TRBJ1-4, with 9 bases aligning to TRBD1. J lost 8 bases, V lost 3 bases, and 4 bases had no gene match. Per the germline V gene, CDR1 is MGHRA and CDR2 is YSYEKL. This CDR3 has 14 residues. Written as DNA, the CDR3 is TGCGCCAGCAGCCAGGGACAGGGTGGGGAAAAACTGTTTTTT. Protein: CASSQGQGGEKLFF.

This clone was seen more than once but under ten times. The chain employs TRBV29-1 and TRBJ2-2; D possibly corresponds to TRBD1 (6 bases). The germline V gene has CDR1 SQVTM and CDR2 ANQGSEA. The CDR3 has 14 amino acids. V dropped 1 base and J dropped 3 bases, with 9 bases sitting between them. The CDR3 spells CSVEGGTYTGELFF. The CDR3 DNA is TGCAGCGTTGAAGGTGGGACATACACCGGGGAGCTGTTTTTT.

J is TRBJ1-4 and V is TRBV11-3, with D perhaps matching TRBD1 (5 bases). The CDR3 consists of 15 residues. The V and J ends lost 2 bases and 1 base respectively, with 8 bases between them. Germline CDR1 reads SGHNT; CDR2 reads YENEEA. CDR3 bases: TGTGCCAGCAGCTTATCAGGGTTAACTAATGAAAAACTGTTTTTT. This codes for CASSLSGLTNEKLFF.

In DNA, the CDR3 is TGCGCCAGCAGTGTCGACAGGGACACTGAAGCTTTCTTT. Its translation is CASSVDRDTEAFF. The chain uses TRBV10-1 and TRBJ1-1, with 7 bases fitting TRBD1. The CDR3 extends over 13 amino acids. Germline CDR1 reads WNHNN; CDR2 reads SYGVQD (reference sequence). Trimming took 4 bases from V and 3 from J; bases not matched to a gene: 2.

CDR3: CASSPTTGQDTGELFF. Written as DNA, the CDR3 is TGTGCCAGCAGCCCGACTACGGGACAGGACACCGGGGAGCTGTTTTTT. The rearrangement uses TRBV7-7 and TRBJ2-2; 8 nucleotides line up with TRBD1. CDR1 is SSHAT, CDR2 FNYEAQ, per germline (reference sequence). This CDR3 is built from 16 residues. The V segment lost 5 bases and the J segment 3 bases; nucleotides outside the gene matches: 8.

The chain joins TRBV25-1 to TRBJ1-1, with 10 nucleotides matching TRBD1. V shed 6 bases, J shed 0 bases, and the junction held 10 bases outside the gene matches. The CDR3 has 17 amino acids. Germline V CDR1 and CDR2: MGHDK, SYGVNS. The chain's CDR3 is CASSPLPGQGMNTEAFF. The CDR3 DNA follows: TGTGCCAGCAGCCCCCTACCGGGACAGGGGATGAACACTGAAGCTTTCTTT.

The chain couples TRBV27 to TRBJ1-6; no firm D call. This CDR3 is built from 14 residues. Trimming stripped 7 bases from V and 4 bases from J, with 11 bases between. Germline V gives CDR1 MNHEY, CDR2 SMNVEV (reference sequence). CDR3 protein: CASTPTRYNSPLHF. As DNA, the CDR3 is TGTGCCAGCACCCCTACCCGATATAATTCACCCCTCCACTTT.

The count of this clone is one. The chain links TRBV7-9 to TRBJ1-6; 7 bases fit TRBD1. Looked up from germline, CDR1 is SEHNR and CDR2 is FQNEAQ (reference sequence). Trimming removed 3 bases from V and 6 bases from J; junction bases left unmatched: 8. The CDR3 has 16 residues. The CDR3 DNA reads as TGTGCCAGCAGCTTGGGGGAAGCAGGGGGTAATTCACCCCTCCACTTT. This codes for CASSLGEAGGNSPLHF.

The J gene is TRBJ1-1, the V gene TRBV19; 8 bases match TRBD1. The ends lost 5 bases at V and 10 bases at J; junction bases unmatched: 12. This CDR3 spans 14 amino acids. CDR1 is LNHDA and CDR2 is SQIVND in the germline V gene (reference sequence). The CDR3 here is CASSPDPSGGSAFF. CDR3 DNA sequence: TGTGCCAGTAGTCCAGATCCCTCAGGGGGCTCAGCTTTCTTT. Based on the CDR3 plus reference TRBV19 and TRBJ1-1, the full variable domain is DGGITQSPKYLFRKEGQNVTLSCEQNLNHDAMYWYRQDPGQGLRLIYYSQIVNDFQKGDIAEGYSVSREKKESFPLTVTSAQKNPTAFYLCASSPDPSGGSAFFGQGTRLTVV.

The V call is TRBV7-3, the J call TRBJ2-3; D perhaps matches TRBD2 (5 bases). The CDR3 length is 17 residues. Trimming shortened V by 2 bases and J by 0 bases, and 15 bases separated the two germline ends. Germline lookup yields CDR1 SGHTA and CDR2 FQGTGA. DNA for the CDR3: TGTGCCAGCAGCTTATATCCGGGATCCCGTAGCACAGATACGCAGTATTTT. Protein sequence: CASSLYPGSRSTDTQYF.

The chain couples TRBV2 to TRBJ1-6, with TRBD1 matching 7 bases. The V segment lost 6 bases and the J segment 8 bases; nucleotides outside the gene matches: 7. Germline V CDR1 and CDR2: SNHLY, FYNNEI. There are 14 residues in the CDR3. The CDR3 DNA reads as TGTGCCAGCAGCGGGGACAGCATAGATTCACCCCTCCACTTT. It encodes CASSGDSIDSPLHF.

The chain carries TRBV19 and TRBJ1-3; 10 bases fit TRBD1. The ends lost 4 bases at V and 4 bases at J; junction bases unmatched: 4. The germline gives CDR1 LNHDA, CDR2 SQIVND (reference sequence). The CDR3 has 15 residues. The CDR3 region is CASSTETGGGNTIYF. CDR3 nucleotides: TGTGCCAGTAGTACCGAGACAGGGGGCGGAAACACCATATATTTT.

The J gene is TRBJ1-5, the V gene TRBV5-1; D call uncertain. CDR1 and CDR2 from the germline V gene are SGHRS and YFSETQ. CDR3 length: 15 amino acids. Trimming removed 3 bases from V and 4 bases from J, with 14 bases in between. CDR3 nucleotide sequence: TGCGCCAGCAGCTCGGAGGGTCTTAGGAATCAGCCCCAGCATTTT. Residues: CASSSEGLRNQPQHF.